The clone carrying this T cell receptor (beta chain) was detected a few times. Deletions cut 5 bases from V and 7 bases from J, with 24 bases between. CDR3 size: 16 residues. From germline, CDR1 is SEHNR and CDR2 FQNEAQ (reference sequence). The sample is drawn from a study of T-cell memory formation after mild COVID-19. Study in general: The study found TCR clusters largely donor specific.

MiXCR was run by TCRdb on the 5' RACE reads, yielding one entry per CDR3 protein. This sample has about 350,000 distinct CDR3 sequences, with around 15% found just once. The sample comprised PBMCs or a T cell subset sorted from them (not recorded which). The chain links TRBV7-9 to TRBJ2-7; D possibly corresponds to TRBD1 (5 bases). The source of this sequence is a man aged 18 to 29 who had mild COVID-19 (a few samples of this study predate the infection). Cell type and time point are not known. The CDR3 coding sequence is TGTGCCAGCAGCCTCTTGATGGGGCAGGGCCGTGGGGAGCAGTACTTC. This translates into CASSLLMGQGRGEQYF.